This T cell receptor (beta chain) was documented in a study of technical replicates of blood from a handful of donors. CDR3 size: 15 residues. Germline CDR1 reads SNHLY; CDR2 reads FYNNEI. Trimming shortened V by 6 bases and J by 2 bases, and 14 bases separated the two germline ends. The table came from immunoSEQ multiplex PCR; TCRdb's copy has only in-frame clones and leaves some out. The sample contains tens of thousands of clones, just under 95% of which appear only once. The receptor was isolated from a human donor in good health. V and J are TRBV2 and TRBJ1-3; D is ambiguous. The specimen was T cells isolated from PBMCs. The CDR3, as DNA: TGTGCCAGCAGCCCAGGCAGGCAGGCTGGAAACACCATATATTTT. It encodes CASSPGRQAGNTIYF.